Below, 9 T cell receptor beta chains from the same sample are listed, as sequenced in a study of human T cells and chemical hapten exposure. Stated time point: patch test 1, 2 weeks after DPC sensitization. Treatment described: therapeutic diphenylcyclopropenone sensitization with weekly scalp DPC. Using its own MiXCR run on the RACE reads, TCRdb lists one record per CDR3 protein. The sample consists of 100,000 or so distinct CDR3 sequences, roughly a tenth of them appearing once. Here the sequenced sample was whole blood, taken in connection with sensitization to the hapten diphenylcyclopropenone (DPC). These receptors were taken from a man aged 35 to 55 with alopecia areata. Some clones in this sample may be carry-over from other donors' samples.

This clonotype has more than one count but fewer than ten. This chain links TRBV28 with TRBJ2-7, with D perhaps matching TRBD1 or TRBD2 (5 bases each). The germline CDR1 and CDR2 sequences are MDHEN and SYDVKM. V lost 4 bases and J lost 2, with 21 bases in between. This CDR3 has 17 residues. The CDR3 protein is CASSSPPGTPSPYEQYF. The DNA of the CDR3 is TGTGCCAGCAGTTCCCCACCCGGGACCCCAAGTCCCTACGAGCAGTACTTC.

V usage is TRBV5-6 and J usage is TRBJ1-1; 7 bases align to TRBD1. The J segment lost 1 base and the V segment lost 4 bases, leaving 16 bases of the junction unmatched. Germline loops: CDR1 SGHDT, CDR2 YYEEEE. CDR3 length: 18 amino acids. The CDR3 DNA sequence: TGTGCCAGCAGCCGCCCAGTCGGCTTGGCAGGGGGGAACACTGAAGCTTTCTTT. Protein product: CASSRPVGLAGGNTEAFF.

This clonotype came up once. The CDR3 reads CASSPVSRLAVQETQYF. The CDR3 DNA follows: TGTGCCAGCAGCCCCGTGAGTAGGCTAGCGGTACAAGAGACCCAGTACTTC. V and J are TRBV11-2 and TRBJ2-5; 7 positions agree with TRBD2. CDR3 size: 17 residues. Germline V gives CDR1 SGHAT, CDR2 FQNNGV. V dropped 5 bases and J dropped 2; count of bases not matched to a gene: 14.

This clonotype occurred a few times. The V call is TRBV7-2, the J call TRBJ2-1; no clear D. Germline values: CDR1 SGHTA, CDR2 FQGNSA. The CDR3 length is 13 residues. V was shortened by 5 bases and J by 2 bases, with 7 bases between the two germline ends. CDR3 sequence: CASSPGPYNEQFF. The DNA of the CDR3 is TGTGCCAGCAGCCCAGGACCCTACAATGAGCAGTTCTTC.

The V and J genes are TRBV14 and TRBJ2-5, with 13 bases identical to TRBD2. The V and J ends lost 5 bases and 5 bases, in that order; junction bases with no gene match: 8. CDR3 length equals 16 residues. Germline lookup yields CDR1 SGHDN and CDR2 FVKESK. The CDR3 DNA follows: TGTGCCAGCAGCAGAACTAGCGGGAGGGACGTGGAGACCCAGTACTTC. Its translation is CASSRTSGRDVETQYF.

In its sample, this clonotype was seen a few times. The V call is TRBV6-5, the J call TRBJ2-3; TRBD1 or TRBD2 may be the D gene (5 bases each). This CDR3 comprises 15 residues. Trimming cost V 1 base and J 0 bases, with 8 bases left between them. Germline CDR1 and CDR2: MNHEY and SVGAGI. For the CDR3, the DNA is TGTGCCAGCAGTTACTTCGGGGCCAGCACAGATACGCAGTATTTT. Its protein product is CASSYFGASTDTQYF.

The chain carries TRBV20-1 and TRBJ2-5; D uncertain. Germline-derived CDR1 and CDR2 are DFQATT and SNEGSKA (reference sequence). V was cut by 5 bases and J by 1 base, with 8 bases left in between. The CDR3 is 12 amino acids. The CDR3 sequence is CSAPQFQETQYF. The CDR3 nucleotides are TGCAGTGCTCCCCAATTCCAAGAGACCCAGTACTTC.

This clonotype showed up many times. This chain connects TRBV28 to TRBJ2-7; D may correspond to TRBD1 or TRBD2 (5 bases each). Germline values: CDR1 MDHEN, CDR2 SYDVKM. CDR3 length: 19 amino acids. The germline V and J ends were trimmed by 6 bases and 4 bases, with 31 bases remaining between them. The chain's CDR3 is CASSNLISGGETLRYEQYF. As DNA, the CDR3 is TGTGCCAGCAGCAATCTCATTTCTGGGGGAGAGACCCTGCGGTACGAGCAGTACTTC.

There are a few counts of this clonotype. V usage is TRBV7-9 and J usage is TRBJ2-1; TRBD1 aligns across 10 bases. The V and J ends lost 5 bases and 7 bases, in that order; junction bases with no gene match: 8. The CDR3 loop spans 15 amino acids. The germline V gene encodes CDR1 SEHNR and CDR2 FQNEAQ (reference sequence). CDR3 protein: CASSPPPGQGNEQFF. The CDR3 DNA is TGTGCCAGCAGCCCGCCCCCGGGACAGGGGAATGAGCAGTTCTTC. The full variable domain, completed using reference TRBV7-9 and TRBJ2-1, is DTGVSQNPRHKITKRGQNVTFRCDPISEHNRLYWYRQTLGQGPEFLTYFQNEAQLEKSRLLSDRFSAERPKGSFSTLEIQRTEQGDSAMYLCASSPPPGQGNEQFFGPGTRLTVL.